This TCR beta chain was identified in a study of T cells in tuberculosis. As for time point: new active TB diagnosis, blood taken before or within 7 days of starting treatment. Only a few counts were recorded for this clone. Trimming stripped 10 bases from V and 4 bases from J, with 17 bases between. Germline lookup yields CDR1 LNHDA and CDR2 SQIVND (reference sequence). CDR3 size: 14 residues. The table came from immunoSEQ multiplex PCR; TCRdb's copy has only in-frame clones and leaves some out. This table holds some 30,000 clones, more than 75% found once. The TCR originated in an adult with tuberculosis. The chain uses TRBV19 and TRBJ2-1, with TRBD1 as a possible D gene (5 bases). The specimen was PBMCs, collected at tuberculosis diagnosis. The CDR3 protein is CATSEEKGYNEQFF. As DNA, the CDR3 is TGTGCCACCTCCGAGGAAAAGGGGTACAATGAGCAGTTCTTC. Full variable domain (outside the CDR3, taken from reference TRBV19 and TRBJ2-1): DGGITQSPKYLFRKEGQNVTLSCEQNLNHDAMYWYRQDPGQGLRLIYYSQIVNDFQKGDIAEGYSVSREKKESFPLTVTSAQKNPTAFYLCATSEEKGYNEQFFGPGTRLTVL.